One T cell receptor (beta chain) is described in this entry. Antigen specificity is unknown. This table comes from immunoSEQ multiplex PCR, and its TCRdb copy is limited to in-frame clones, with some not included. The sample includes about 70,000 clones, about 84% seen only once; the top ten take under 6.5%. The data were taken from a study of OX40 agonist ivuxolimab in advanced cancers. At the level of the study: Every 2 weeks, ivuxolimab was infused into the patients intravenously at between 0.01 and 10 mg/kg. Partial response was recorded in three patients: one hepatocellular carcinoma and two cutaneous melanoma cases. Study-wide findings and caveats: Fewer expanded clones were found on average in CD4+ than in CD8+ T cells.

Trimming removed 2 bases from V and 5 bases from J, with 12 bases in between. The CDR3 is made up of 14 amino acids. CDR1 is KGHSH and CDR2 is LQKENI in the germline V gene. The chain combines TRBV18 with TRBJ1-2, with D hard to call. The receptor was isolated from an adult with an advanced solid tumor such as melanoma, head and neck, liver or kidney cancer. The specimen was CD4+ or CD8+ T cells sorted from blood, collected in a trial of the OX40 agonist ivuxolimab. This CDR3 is CASSPGGDGYGYTF. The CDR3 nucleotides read TGTGCCAGCTCACCAGGCGGGGATGGGTATGGCTACACCTTC.